A selection of T cell receptor beta chains follows, all from one sample in a study of tumor-infiltrating lymphocytes in localized non-small cell lung cancer. Repertoires were generated with immunoSEQ multiplex PCR, while TCRdb's copy carries only in-frame clones and drops some. The table lists 15,000 to 20,000 clones, 75% to 85% of them singletons. Sequenced material: uninvolved lung tissue not adjacent to the tumor. The receptors were gathered from a human donor with non-small cell lung cancer. The CDR3 runs from the conserved cysteine through the conserved F or W. D genes are given only for firm matches. Only part of the rows carry a size: once, few, many, or a class if the clone is expanded.

TRBJ1-3,.,TRBV5-1,18,.,TGCGCCAGCAGCTGGGGTCGGGCAGTCTCGATTTCTGGAAACACCATATATTTT,CASSWGRAVSISGNTIYF
TRBJ2-3,once,TRBV5-8,17,TRBD2,TGTGCCAGCAGCAACCCCCTGGGACTAGCGGGAGTAGATACGCAGTATTTT,CASSNPLGLAGVDTQYF
TRBJ2-1,.,TRBV2,13,.,TGTGCCAGCAGAGCGACTCTCTACGATGAGCAGTTCTTC,CASRATLYDEQFF
TRBJ2-7,.,TRBV4-1,15,.,TGCGCCAGCAGCCAAGATTACAGGGTTTATCTCGAGCAGTACTTC,CASSQDYRVYLEQYF
TRBJ1-1,.,TRBV5-1,14,.,TGCGCCAGCATGGTTACAGCTGGAAACACTGAAGCTTTCTTT,CASMVTAGNTEAFF
TRBJ2-1,.,TRBV6-5,14,.,TGTGCCAGCAAATCGCGAACGGCCTACAATGAGCAGTTCTTC,CASKSRTAYNEQFF
TRBJ1-4,few,TRBV27,15,TRBD1,TGTGCCAGCAGTGCCCGGACAGGGGGTAATGAAAAACTGTTTTTT,CASSARTGGNEKLFF
TRBJ2-7,.,TRBV19,14,TRBD1,TGTGCCAGTAGTGTCCAGACAGGGTTCGACGAGCAGTACTTC,CASSVQTGFDEQYF
TRBJ2-3,.,TRBV6-1,13,TRBD1,TGTGCCACCGGGACAGGGAGGACAGATACGCAGTATTTT,CATGTGRTDTQYF
TRBJ1-4,once,TRBV4-2,16,.,TGTGCCAGCAGCCAAAGCACCGGGGGGACGAATGAAAAACTGTTTTTT,CASSQSTGGTNEKLFF
TRBJ1-4,.,TRBV11-3,14,TRBD1,TGTGCCAGCAGTTTGACAGGGGGGACTGAAAAACTGTTTTTT,CASSLTGGTEKLFF
TRBJ1-2,.,TRBV19,13,TRBD1,TGTGCCAGTCGCACCCCGGGACAGCTCAGCTACACCTTC,CASRTPGQLSYTF
TRBJ2-7,.,TRBV9,14,TRBD2,TGTGCCAGCAGCGCGGGGGGACCCTCCTACGAGCAGTACTTC,CASSAGGPSYEQYF
TRBJ1-1,.,TRBV7-8,15,.,TGTGCCAGCAGCCCAGAGGTGGCAGATAACACTGAAGCTTTCTTT,CASSPEVADNTEAFF
TRBJ2-5,.,TRBV7-2,12,.,TGTGCCAGCAGCTCCCAACAAGAGACCCAGTACTTC,CASSSQQETQYF
TRBJ2-7,few,TRBV11-2,15,.,TGTGCCAGCAGCTTAGCAACAGGATCAGGAGACGAGCAGTACTTC,CASSLATGSGDEQYF